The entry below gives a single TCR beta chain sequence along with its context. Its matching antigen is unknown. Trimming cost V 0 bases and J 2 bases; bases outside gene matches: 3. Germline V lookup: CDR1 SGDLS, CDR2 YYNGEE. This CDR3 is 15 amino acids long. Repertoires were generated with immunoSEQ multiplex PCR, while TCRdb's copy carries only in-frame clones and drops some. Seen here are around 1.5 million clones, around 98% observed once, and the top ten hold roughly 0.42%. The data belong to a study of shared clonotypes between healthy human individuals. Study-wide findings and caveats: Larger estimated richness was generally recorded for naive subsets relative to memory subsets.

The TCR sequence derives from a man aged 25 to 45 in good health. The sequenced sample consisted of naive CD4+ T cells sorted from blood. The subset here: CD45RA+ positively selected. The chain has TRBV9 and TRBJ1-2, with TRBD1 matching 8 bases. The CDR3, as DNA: TGTGCCAGCAGCGTAGGGACAGGGTGGAACTATGGCTACACCTTC. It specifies CASSVGTGWNYGYTF.